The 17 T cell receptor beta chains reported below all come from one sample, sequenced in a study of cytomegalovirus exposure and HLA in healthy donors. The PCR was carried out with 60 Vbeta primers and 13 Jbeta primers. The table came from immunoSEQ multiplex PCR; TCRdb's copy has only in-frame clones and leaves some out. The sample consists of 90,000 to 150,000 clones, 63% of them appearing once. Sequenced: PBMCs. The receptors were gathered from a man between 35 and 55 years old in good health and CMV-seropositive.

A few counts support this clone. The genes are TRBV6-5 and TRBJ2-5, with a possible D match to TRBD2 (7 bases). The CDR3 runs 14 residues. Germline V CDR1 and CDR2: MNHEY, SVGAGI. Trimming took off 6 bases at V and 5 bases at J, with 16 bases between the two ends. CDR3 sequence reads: CASSPGGGVETQYF. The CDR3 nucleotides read TGTGCCAGCAGCCCGGGGGGCGGGGTGGAGACCCAGTACTTC.

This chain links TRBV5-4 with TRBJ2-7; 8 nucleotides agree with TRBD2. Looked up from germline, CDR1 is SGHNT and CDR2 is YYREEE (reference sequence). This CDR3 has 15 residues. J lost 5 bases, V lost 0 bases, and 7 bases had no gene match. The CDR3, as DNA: TGTGCCAGCAGCTTGGGGGCGGGAGGAACTAACGAGCAGTACTTC. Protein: CASSLGAGGTNEQYF.

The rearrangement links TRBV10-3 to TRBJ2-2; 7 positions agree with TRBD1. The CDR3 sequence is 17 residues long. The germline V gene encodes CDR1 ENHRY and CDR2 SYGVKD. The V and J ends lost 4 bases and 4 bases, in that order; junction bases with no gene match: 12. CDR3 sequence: CAISAYRQGPGTGELFF. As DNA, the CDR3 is TGTGCCATCAGTGCATACCGACAGGGTCCCGGCACCGGGGAGCTGTTTTTT.

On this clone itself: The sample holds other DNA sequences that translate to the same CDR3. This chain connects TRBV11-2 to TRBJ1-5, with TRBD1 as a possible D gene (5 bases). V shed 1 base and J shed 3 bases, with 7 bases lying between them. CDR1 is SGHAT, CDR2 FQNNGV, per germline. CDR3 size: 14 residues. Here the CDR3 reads CASSLGQTNQPQHF. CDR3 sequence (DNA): TGTGCCAGCAGCTTAGGACAGACCAATCAGCCCCAGCATTTT.

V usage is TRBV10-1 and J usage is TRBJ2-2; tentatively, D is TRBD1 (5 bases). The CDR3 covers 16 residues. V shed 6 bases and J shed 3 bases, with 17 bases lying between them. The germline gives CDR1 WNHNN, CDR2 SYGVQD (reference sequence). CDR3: CASRGPGRPYTGELFF. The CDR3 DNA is TGCGCCAGCAGGGGGCCCGGGCGCCCCTACACCGGGGAGCTGTTTTTT.

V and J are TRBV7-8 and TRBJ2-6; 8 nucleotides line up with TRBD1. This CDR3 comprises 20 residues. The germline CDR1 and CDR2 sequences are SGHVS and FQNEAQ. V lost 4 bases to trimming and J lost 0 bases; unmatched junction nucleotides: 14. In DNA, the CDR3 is TGTGCCAGCAGCTCGCGCCGCTCAGGGGGCGCAGGCTCTGGGGCCAACGTCCTGACTTTC. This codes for CASSSRRSGGAGSGANVLTF.

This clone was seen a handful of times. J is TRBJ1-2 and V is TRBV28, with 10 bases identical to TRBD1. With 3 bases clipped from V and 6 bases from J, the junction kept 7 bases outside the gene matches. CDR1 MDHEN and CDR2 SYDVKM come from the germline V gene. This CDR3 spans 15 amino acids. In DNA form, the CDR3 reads TGTGCCAGCAGTTTTCGGGACAGGGGAGGTCATGGCTACACCTTC. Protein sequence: CASSFRDRGGHGYTF.

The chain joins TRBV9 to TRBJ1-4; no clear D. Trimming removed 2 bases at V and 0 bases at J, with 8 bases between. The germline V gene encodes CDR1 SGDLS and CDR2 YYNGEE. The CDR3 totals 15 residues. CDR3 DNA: TGTGCCAGCAGCGTGAGGGCAGCAACTAATGAAAAACTGTTTTTT. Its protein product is CASSVRAATNEKLFF. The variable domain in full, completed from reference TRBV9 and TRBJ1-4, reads DSGVTQTPKHLITATGQRVTLRCSPRSGDLSVYWYQQSLDQGLQFLIQYYNGEERAKGNILERFSAQQFPDLHSELNLSSLELGDSALYFCASSVRAATNEKLFFGSGTQLSVL.

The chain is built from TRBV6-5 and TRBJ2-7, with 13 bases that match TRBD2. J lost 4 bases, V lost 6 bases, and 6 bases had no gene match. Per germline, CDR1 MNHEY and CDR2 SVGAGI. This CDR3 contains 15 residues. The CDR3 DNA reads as TGTGCCAGCAGCTGGGGACTAGCGGGAAGGTACGAGCAGTACTTC. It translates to CASSWGLAGRYEQYF.

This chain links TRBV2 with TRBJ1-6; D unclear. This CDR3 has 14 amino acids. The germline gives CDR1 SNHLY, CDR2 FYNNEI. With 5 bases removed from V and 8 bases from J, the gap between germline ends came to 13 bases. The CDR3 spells CASSPRTYDSPLHF. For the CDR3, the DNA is TGTGCCAGCAGTCCCCGGACTTACGATTCACCCCTCCACTTT.

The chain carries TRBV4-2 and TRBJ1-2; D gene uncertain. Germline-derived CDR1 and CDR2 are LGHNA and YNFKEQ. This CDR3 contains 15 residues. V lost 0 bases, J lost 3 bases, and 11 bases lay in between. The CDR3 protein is CASSQDLGVHYGYTF. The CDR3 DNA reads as TGTGCCAGCAGCCAAGACCTCGGTGTTCACTATGGCTACACCTTC.

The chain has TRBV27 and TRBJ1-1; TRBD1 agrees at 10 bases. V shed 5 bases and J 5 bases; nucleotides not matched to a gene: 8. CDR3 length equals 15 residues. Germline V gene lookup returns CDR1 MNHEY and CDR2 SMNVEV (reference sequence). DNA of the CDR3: TGTGCCAGCAGTATCGTTCCGGGACAGGGGACTGAAGCTTTCTTT. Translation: CASSIVPGQGTEAFF.

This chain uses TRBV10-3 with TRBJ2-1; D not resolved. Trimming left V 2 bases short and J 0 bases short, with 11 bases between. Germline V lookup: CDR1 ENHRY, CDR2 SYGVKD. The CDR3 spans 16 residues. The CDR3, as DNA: TGTGCCATCAGTGAGATGCAACAGAGCTCCTACAATGAGCAGTTCTTC. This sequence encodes CAISEMQQSSYNEQFF.

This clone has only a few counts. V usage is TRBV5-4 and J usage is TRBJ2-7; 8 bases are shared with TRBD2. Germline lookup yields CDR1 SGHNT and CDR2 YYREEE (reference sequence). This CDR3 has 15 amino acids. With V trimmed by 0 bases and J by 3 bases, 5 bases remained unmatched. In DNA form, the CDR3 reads TGTGCCAGCAGCTTGGCGGGGGGGGTCGTCTACGAGCAGTACTTC. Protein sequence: CASSLAGGVVYEQYF. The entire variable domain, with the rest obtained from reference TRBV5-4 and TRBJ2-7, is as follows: ETGVTQSPTHLIKTRGQQVTLRCSSQSGHNTVSWYQQALGQGPQFIFQYYREEENGRGNFPPRFSGLQFPNYSSELNVNALELDDSALYLCASSLAGGVVYEQYFGPGTRLTVT.

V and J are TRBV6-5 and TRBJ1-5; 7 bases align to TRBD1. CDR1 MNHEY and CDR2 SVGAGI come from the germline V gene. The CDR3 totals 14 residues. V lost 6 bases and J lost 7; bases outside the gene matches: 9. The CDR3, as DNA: TGTGCCAGCAGCAAGACAGGGCCCCAACAGCCCCAGCATTTT. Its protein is CASSKTGPQQPQHF.

The CDR3: CASSPWAPNYGYTF. CDR3 sequence (DNA): TGTGCCAGCAGCCCCTGGGCACCAAACTATGGCTACACCTTC. The chain carries TRBV5-4 and TRBJ1-2; D gene uncertain. This CDR3 has 14 amino acids. CDR1 and CDR2 (germline): SGHNT, YYREEE (reference sequence). The V and J ends lost 4 bases and 2 bases respectively, with 12 bases between them.

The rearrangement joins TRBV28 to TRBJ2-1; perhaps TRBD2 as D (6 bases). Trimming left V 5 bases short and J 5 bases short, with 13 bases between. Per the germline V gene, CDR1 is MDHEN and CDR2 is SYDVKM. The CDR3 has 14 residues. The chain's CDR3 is CASSLASAHNEQFF. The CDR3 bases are TGTGCCAGCAGTCTAGCTAGCGCCCACAATGAGCAGTTCTTC.